This T cell receptor (beta chain) was found in a study of blood T cell repertoires in COVID-19. Across the study: Samples of COVID-19 (acute and convalescent) were obtained from the United States, Italy and Spain. Sources were T cells, B-cell-depleted T cells, or PBMCs; the material itself was cDNA or gDNA.

Authors' data handling: Amplification of reference gene primers was used by the study to estimate nucleated cell counts. Assay: immunoSEQ multiplex PCR; the TCRdb copy retains only in-frame clones and omits some. V and J calls and clone size come straight from that table; D and trimming were deduced from the DNA. The sample lists some 280,000 clones, roughly 85% occurring once. The germline gives CDR1 KGHSH, CDR2 LQKENI. The CDR3 is 14 residues long. Deletions cut 3 bases from V and 1 base from J, with 6 bases between. The chain has TRBV18 and TRBJ2-2; D not resolved. The clonotype comes from a woman in her 30s with active or convalescent COVID-19. Sequencing was carried out using peripheral blood. The CDR3 coding sequence is TGTGCCAGCTCACCGAGTATGAACACCGGGGAGCTGTTTTTT. Protein: CASSPSMNTGELFF.